The next 12 T cell receptor beta chains were all read from a single sample in a study of cytomegalovirus exposure and HLA in healthy donors. Amplification used 60 Vbeta primers and 13 Jbeta primers. TCRdb's table, derived via immunoSEQ multiplex PCR, lists solely in-frame clones and lacks some. The table lists 150,000 to 200,000 clones, 80% to 85% of them singletons. Source material: PBMCs. Receptor source: a man over 45 in good health and CMV-seropositive.

CDR3 protein: CASSLRGTSGSPTYEQYF. CDR3 DNA sequence: TGCGCCAGCAGCTTGAGAGGGACTAGCGGGAGCCCTACCTACGAGCAGTACTTC. The genes are TRBV5-1 and TRBJ2-7, with 14 bases fitting TRBD2. With V trimmed by 1 base and J by 2 bases, 8 bases remained unmatched. The CDR3 has 18 residues. Germline assignment: CDR1 SGHRS and CDR2 YFSETQ. Full variable domain (rest looked up from reference TRBV5-1 and TRBJ2-7): KAGVTQTPRYLIKTRGQQVTLSCSPISGHRSVSWYQQTPGQGLQFLFEYFSETQRNKGNFPGRFSGRQFSNSRSEMNVSTLELGDSALYLCASSLRGTSGSPTYEQYFGPGTRLTVT.

About this clone: In this CDR3 the conserved last residue, phenylalanine or tryptophan, is missing, so a read error is likely. V and J are TRBV9 and TRBJ2-7, with D possibly matching TRBD1 (5 bases). Germline lookup yields CDR1 SGDLS and CDR2 YYNGEE. This CDR3 has 9 residues. Trimming took off 10 bases at V and 4 bases at J, with 6 bases between the two ends. CDR3 nucleotides: TGTGCCGGGGCGTACGAGCAGTACTCC. This gives the protein CAGAYEQYS.

The rearrangement uses TRBV11-2 and TRBJ1-6; maybe TRBD1 (5 bases). Germline V CDR1 and CDR2: SGHAT, FQNNGV. The CDR3 is made up of 15 amino acids. With 1 base removed from V and 7 bases from J, the gap between germline ends came to 11 bases. The CDR3 region is CASSLAQGRNSPLHF. The CDR3 nucleotides are TGTGCCAGCAGCTTAGCTCAGGGTAGGAATTCACCCCTCCACTTT.

This clone has only one observation. This chain uses TRBV4-3 with TRBJ1-6; maybe TRBD1 (6 bases). Trimming left V 1 base short and J 8 bases short, with 12 bases between. Germline V gene lookup returns CDR1 LGHNA and CDR2 YSLEER. The CDR3 has 15 amino acids. Here the CDR3 reads CASSQVWAGDSPLHF. The CDR3 DNA follows: TGCGCCAGCAGCCAAGTTTGGGCAGGGGATTCACCCCTCCACTTT.

V is TRBV4-1 and J is TRBJ2-1; tentatively, D is TRBD1 (5 bases). The V end was cut by 4 bases, the J end by 2 bases, with 24 bases between. In germline, CDR1 is MGHRA, CDR2 YSYEKL. The CDR3 consists of 19 residues. The CDR3: CASSPGPPPGGHAYNEQFF. As DNA, the CDR3 is TGCGCCAGCAGCCCAGGGCCACCCCCTGGTGGGCACGCCTACAATGAGCAGTTCTTC.

The chain is built from TRBV6-6 and TRBJ2-7, with D maybe TRBD1 (6 bases). Trimming stripped 2 bases from V and 1 base from J, with 9 bases between. Looked up from germline, CDR1 is MNHNY and CDR2 is SVGAGI (reference sequence). CDR3 length: 14 residues. The CDR3 nucleotides are TGTGCCAGCAGTTACGAAGGGGGTTCCTACGAGCAGTACTTC. Protein sequence: CASSYEGGSYEQYF.

The rearrangement links TRBV11-2 to TRBJ2-3; the match to TRBD2 covers 10 bases. The CDR3 is 15 amino acids. With V trimmed by 7 bases and J by 2 bases, 6 bases remained unmatched. CDR1 and CDR2 from the germline V gene are SGHAT and FQNNGV. The CDR3 coding sequence is TGTGCCAGCAACCCAGGACTAGCGGTCACAGATACGCAGTATTTT. Its protein product is CASNPGLAVTDTQYF.

The chain is built from TRBV5-1 and TRBJ1-2; TRBD1 matches at 7 bases. Trimming took 0 bases from V and 7 from J; bases not matched to a gene: 3. The CDR3 loop spans 13 amino acids. CDR1 and CDR2 from the germline V gene are SGHRS and YFSETQ. CDR3 coding DNA: TGCGCCAGCAGCTTGGCCCGGGACAGTGGCTACACCTTC. As protein: CASSLARDSGYTF.

As to this clone: The same CDR3 arises from other DNA sequences in this sample as well. The chain recombines TRBV18 with TRBJ1-4, with a weak D call TRBD1 (5 bases). Germline CDR1 is KGHSH and CDR2 is LQKENI. Trimming removed 3 bases at V and 5 bases at J, with 10 bases between. The CDR3 consists of 14 residues. The CDR3 sequence: CASSPRQGNEKLFF. CDR3 nucleotides: TGTGCCAGCTCACCTAGGCAGGGAAATGAAAAACTGTTTTTT. Complete variable domain (other parts from reference TRBV18 and TRBJ1-4): NAGVMQNPRHLVRRRGQEARLRCSPMKGHSHVYWYRQLPEEGLKFMVYLQKENIIDESGMPKERFSAEFPKEGPSILRIQQVVRGDSAAYFCASSPRQGNEKLFFGSGTQLSVL.

This chain connects TRBV7-8 to TRBJ2-1; a possible D gene is TRBD2 (6 bases). The germline V gene encodes CDR1 SGHVS and CDR2 FQNEAQ. The CDR3 runs to 17 residues. Deletions cut 6 bases from V and 5 bases from J, with 23 bases between. The CDR3 loop reads CASRSKTAGTQNNEQFF. The CDR3 coding sequence is TGTGCCAGCAGATCCAAAACCGCCGGGACTCAAAACAATGAGCAGTTCTTC.

The chain joins TRBV7-9 to TRBJ2-3, with unresolved D. CDR3 size: 14 residues. Germline V gene lookup returns CDR1 SEHNR and CDR2 FQNEAQ (reference sequence). The V and J ends lost 4 bases and 0 bases respectively, with 8 bases between them. CDR3 region: CASSSSLSTDTQYF. DNA of the CDR3: TGTGCCAGCAGCTCCTCTCTCAGCACAGATACGCAGTATTTT.

This clone was seen more than once but under ten times. The chain is built from TRBV2 and TRBJ2-7, with 7 bases lining up with TRBD1. Germline V lookup: CDR1 SNHLY, CDR2 FYNNEI. This CDR3 region has 15 residues. Trimming removed 4 bases from V and 4 bases from J; junction bases left unmatched: 10. CDR3 sequence: CASSAHGQVGYEQYF. Here the CDR3 DNA reads TGTGCCAGCAGTGCTCACGGACAGGTGGGGTACGAGCAGTACTTC.